This is a list of T cell receptor beta chains from one sample in a study of T cell responses to AZD1222 COVID-19 vaccine. Measured with immunoSEQ multiplex PCR; TCRdb has only the in-frame clones, and not every one. This sample carries 180,000 or so clones, more than 85% of them seen once, and the ten largest clones take roughly 1.7%. The sequenced sample was peripheral blood, obtained 28 days after the second AZD1222 dose. These receptors were collected from an adult who received the AZD1222 COVID-19 vaccine. CDR3s include the opening cysteine and the closing phenylalanine or tryptophan. D genes are given only for firm matches. Clone size is shown for a subset of rows, as once, few, many or a class of expanded clone.

TRBJ1-5 | 15 | TRBV7-8 | NA | NA | CASSPAAGADQPQHF | TGTGCCAGCAGCCCAGCGGCAGGGGCCGATCAGCCCCAGCATTTT
TRBJ2-3 | 13 | TRBV6-4 | NA | NA | CASSEGSGDTQYF | TGTGCCAGCAGCGAGGGATCGGGAGATACGCAGTATTTT
TRBJ2-7 | 17 | TRBV21-1 | NA | NA | CASSKAVGGRATGEQYF | TGTGCCAGCAGCAAAGCGGTCGGCGGGAGGGCCACGGGGGAGCAGTACTTC
TRBJ2-7 | 15 | TRBV6-5 | NA | NA | CASSYSGGPTYEQYF | TGTGCCAGCAGTTACTCGGGAGGCCCTACCTACGAGCAGTACTTC
TRBJ2-7 | 14 | TRBV2 | NA | NA | CASSQADSPYEQYF | TGTGCCAGCAGTCAAGCCGACTCCCCCTACGAGCAGTACTTC
TRBJ1-2 | 14 | TRBV7-2 | NA | NA | CASSLYTVNYGYTF | TGTGCCAGCAGCTTATATACTGTCAACTATGGCTACACCTTC
TRBJ2-1 | 15 | TRBV5-1 | NA | NA | CASSLGNSGTDEQFF | TGCGCCAGCAGCTTAGGGAACTCGGGGACCGATGAGCAGTTCTTC
TRBJ1-5 | 14 | TRBV5-6 | NA | NA | CASSLRRQGQPQHF | TGTGCCAGCAGCTTGAGGCGGCAGGGTCAGCCCCAGCATTTT
TRBJ2-5 | 14 | TRBV18 | TRBD2 | NA | CASSRTSGQETQYF | TGTGCCAGCTCACGTACTAGCGGCCAAGAGACCCAGTACTTC
TRBJ1-6 | 16 | TRBV6-6 | NA | NA | CASSTGTSSYNSPLHF | TGTGCCAGCAGTACGGGGACGAGCTCCTATAATTCACCCCTCCACTTT
TRBJ2-2 | 15 | TRBV5-1 | TRBD2 | NA | CASSPGTSGTGELFF | TGCGCCAGCAGCCCGGGGACTAGCGGGACCGGGGAGCTGTTTTTT
TRBJ2-7 | 15 | TRBV4-2 | TRBD2 | NA | CASSQGTSGAYEQYF | TGTGCCAGCAGCCAAGGTACTAGCGGGGCCTACGAGCAGTACTTC
TRBJ2-5 | 13 | TRBV15 | NA | once | CATSRGYQETQYF | TGTGCCACCAGCAGAGGGTACCAAGAGACCCAGTACTTC
TRBJ2-2 | 11 | TRBV2 | NA | NA | CASTRAGELFF | TGTGCCAGCACGAGGGCCGGGGAGCTGTTTTTT
TRBJ1-5 | 13 | TRBV3-1/TRBV3-2 | NA | NA | CASSRGPNQPQHF | TGTGCCAGCAGCAGAGGGCCTAATCAGCCCCAGCATTTT
TRBJ2-1 | 15 | TRBV21-1 | NA | NA | CASSSHGSRGNEQFF | TGTGCCAGCAGCTCTCACGGGAGTAGGGGCAATGAGCAGTTCTTC
TRBJ2-3 | 15 | TRBV7-2 | NA | NA | CASSLNGGEVDTQYF | TGTGCCAGCAGCTTGAACGGGGGAGAAGTAGATACGCAGTATTTT
TRBJ1-2 | 13 | TRBV6-1 | NA | NA | CASSEGYNYGYTF | TGTGCCAGCAGTGAAGGTTATAACTATGGCTACACCTTC
TRBJ1-2 | 14 | TRBV19 | TRBD1 | NA | CASSPQRQGYGYTF | TGTGCCAGTAGTCCGCAACGACAGGGGTATGGCTACACCTTC